This T cell receptor beta chain was captured in a study of glioma-infiltrating T cells after dendritic cell vaccination. Turning to the study itself: Dendritic cells derived from monocytes and pulsed with autologous tumor lysate formed the vaccine.

The CDR3 is 17 residues long. The germline V gene has CDR1 LGHNA and CDR2 YNFKEQ. V dropped 3 bases and J dropped 0; count of bases not matched to a gene: 8. Patients had residual fresh-frozen tumor tissue and more than two years of survival data. The immunoSEQ assay amplified TCRB CDR3 from up to roughly 2 ug DNA. Clones were read by immunoSEQ multiplex PCR, and TCRdb kept only the in-frame ones, dropping some. The table shows roughly 47,000 clones, with 85% occurring only once. The chain couples TRBV4-2 to TRBJ1-3; 7 bases agree with TRBD1. This sequence was found in a human donor with glioblastoma. Sequenced material: blood, taken before dendritic cell vaccination. In DNA form, the CDR3 reads TGTGCCAGCAGCCAGACCGGGACAGTAAACTCTGGAAACACCATATATTTT. Translated, it gives CASSQTGTVNSGNTIYF.